These 14 T cell receptor beta chains were all obtained from the same sample, sequenced in a study of cytomegalovirus exposure and HLA in healthy donors (dated by TCRdb to the late 2010s). The method was the immunoSEQ multiplex PCR assay. TCRdb provides this immuneACCESS table in a form limited to in-frame rearrangements. Some clones are lacking; in checked studies, under half of them reflect an unresolved V gene, and why the rest are absent is not known. For this sample the table gives under 250,000 clones, of which roughly 84% were detected only once. The ten most abundant clones make up about 2% of the sample. Sequenced: PBMCs. All receptors derive from a woman aged 18-29 years in good health and CMV-seropositive.

A single count supports this clone. This chain connects TRBV7-6 to TRBJ2-1; D not resolved. V was cut by 5 bases and J by 8 bases, with 16 bases left in between. Germline-derived CDR1 and CDR2 are SGHVS and FNYEAQ. This CDR3 has 14 residues. The CDR3, as DNA: TGTGCCAGCAGCCAGGCAGGTCCAGGCGATGAGCAGTTCTTC. Residues: CASSQAGPGDEQFF.

This clone was counted once. The J gene is TRBJ2-5, the V gene TRBV18; 8 bases fit TRBD2. The CDR3 spans 16 residues. Unmatched junction bases numbered 5, after V lost 2 bases and J lost 0 bases. Germline V gene sequence: CDR1 KGHSH, CDR2 LQKENI. CDR3 sequence: CASSPWAGGDQETQYF. CDR3 bases: TGTGCCAGCTCACCATGGGCGGGAGGAGACCAAGAGACCCAGTACTTC.

The chain is built from TRBV5-1 and TRBJ1-1; 12 bases are a match to TRBD1. The germline gives CDR1 SGHRS, CDR2 YFSETQ. Trimming cost V 2 bases and J 7 bases; bases outside gene matches: 9. CDR3 size: 16 residues. The CDR3 DNA sequence: TGCGCCAGCAGCTTAGGGACAGGGGGCGCATCTGGTGAAGCTTTCTTT. Translated, it gives CASSLGTGGASGEAFF. Using reference TRBV5-1 and TRBJ1-1 for the parts outside the CDR3, the full variable domain is KAGVTQTPRYLIKTRGQQVTLSCSPISGHRSVSWYQQTPGQGLQFLFEYFSETQRNKGNFPGRFSGRQFSNSRSEMNVSTLELGDSALYLCASSLGTGGASGEAFFGQGTRLTVV.

This clone was seen only once. The rearrangement joins TRBV6-6 to TRBJ2-1; 7 bases agree with TRBD2. Germline CDR1 is MNHNY and CDR2 is SVGAGI (reference sequence). The V and J ends lost 11 bases and 6 bases, in that order; junction bases with no gene match: 7. This CDR3 region has 12 residues. The CDR3 DNA sequence: TGTGCCCGGTTGGCTAGCGGCAATGAGCAGTTCTTC. Translation gives CARLASGNEQFF.

This clone came up once. The rearrangement uses TRBV9 and TRBJ1-2; maybe TRBD1 (5 bases). V was shortened by 0 bases and J by 5 bases, with 14 bases between the two germline ends. The CDR3 totals 15 residues. Germline V gene sequence: CDR1 SGDLS, CDR2 YYNGEE. Written as DNA, the CDR3 is TGTGCCAGCAGCGTAGGGGTAGGGGAAACATATGGCTACACCTTC. Protein product: CASSVGVGETYGYTF.

This clone is a singleton in its sample. This rearrangement joins TRBV29-1 to TRBJ2-7; D is perhaps TRBD2 (5 bases). CDR1 SQVTM and CDR2 ANQGSEA come from the germline V gene. The CDR3 runs to 12 residues. Trimming took 1 base from V and 6 from J, leaving 10 bases between them. The CDR3 region is CSVEVRAGEQYF. CDR3 nucleotide sequence: TGCAGCGTTGAAGTTAGGGCGGGCGAGCAGTACTTC.

The rearrangement uses TRBV4-1 and TRBJ1-3; 7 positions agree with TRBD1. With 4 bases clipped from V and 0 bases from J, the junction kept 15 bases outside the gene matches. The CDR3 runs to 19 residues. The germline V gene encodes CDR1 MGHRA and CDR2 YSYEKL. The CDR3 sequence is CASSRRVSRDRNSGNTIYF. DNA of the CDR3: TGCGCCAGCAGCCGAAGAGTATCAAGGGACAGAAACTCTGGAAACACCATATATTTT.

The chain uses TRBV29-1 and TRBJ2-7, with D possibly TRBD2 on 6 matching bases. V lost 0 bases and J lost 3, with 12 bases in between. The CDR3 length is 14 residues. Germline values: CDR1 SQVTM, CDR2 ANQGSEA. The CDR3, as DNA: TGCAGCGTTGAAGAGATAGCGGAGGGCTACGAGCAGTACTTC. Translation gives CSVEEIAEGYEQYF.

The chain employs TRBV27 and TRBJ2-7, with TRBD1 matching 7 bases. Germline CDR1 is MNHEY and CDR2 is SMNVEV (reference sequence). The trim removed 5 bases at V and 0 bases at J, leaving 7 bases unmatched. The CDR3 loop spans 15 amino acids. The DNA for the CDR3 is TGTGCCAGCAGTCCCCTGGGACAGCTCTCCTACGAGCAGTACTTC. This sequence encodes CASSPLGQLSYEQYF.

The CDR3 DNA reads TGTGCCAGCAGTTTTGCAGGGGTAGGTCAGCCCCAGCATTTT. Amino acids: CASSFAGVGQPQHF. This chain joins TRBV28 and TRBJ1-5; D perhaps matches TRBD1 (6 bases). The ends were cut back, 3 bases at V and 6 bases at J, with 12 bases in the middle. The length of the CDR3 is 14 residues. CDR1 MDHEN and CDR2 SYDVKM come from the germline V gene.

In this sample, this clone turned up once. This rearrangement joins TRBV27 to TRBJ2-1; TRBD2 might be the D (5 bases). Germline-derived CDR1 and CDR2 are MNHEY and SMNVEV (reference sequence). The CDR3 has 14 residues. V was clipped by 5 bases and J by 4 bases, with 12 bases between them. The CDR3 sequence is CASSPRTFYNEQFF. The CDR3 nucleotides read TGTGCCAGCAGTCCAAGGACTTTTTACAATGAGCAGTTCTTC.

The chain uses TRBV7-8 and TRBJ2-2; 11 nucleotides match TRBD2. Germline V CDR1 and CDR2: SGHVS, FQNEAQ. V trimming: 4 bases; J trimming: 2 bases; junction bases outside the gene matches: 6. The CDR3 has 17 residues. The CDR3 is CASSSGTSGINTGELFF. The DNA for the CDR3 is TGTGCCAGCAGCTCAGGGACTAGCGGTATTAACACCGGGGAGCTGTTTTTT.

V and J are TRBV28 and TRBJ2-7; weak D call: TRBD2 (5 bases). CDR1 MDHEN and CDR2 SYDVKM come from the germline V gene. The CDR3 has 13 amino acids. V lost 3 bases, J lost 3 bases, and 9 bases lay in between. CDR3 in amino acids: CASSFEGYYEQYF. The CDR3 DNA is TGTGCCAGCAGTTTTGAGGGTTACTACGAGCAGTACTTC.

The rearrangement uses TRBV5-6 and TRBJ1-2; 8 nucleotides agree with TRBD1. The CDR3 is 15 amino acids. With V trimmed by 2 bases and J by 0 bases, 3 bases remained unmatched. The germline V gene has CDR1 SGHDT and CDR2 YYEEEE. CDR3 nucleotides: TGTGCCAGCAGCTTTTGGACAGGGACTAACTATGGCTACACCTTC. It translates to CASSFWTGTNYGYTF.